This T cell receptor beta chain is drawn from a study of beta chain features in type 1 diabetes. The CDR3 length is 18 residues. Deletions cut 7 bases from V and 1 base from J, with 24 bases between. Germline lookup yields CDR1 SEHNR and CDR2 FQNEAQ (reference sequence). This clone was recorded a few times. Sequencing targeted expressed TCRB transcripts, as all isolated RNA had been reverse transcribed. Average reads for naive, central memory and regulatory T cell samples were about 3.57 million. The table came from immunoSEQ multiplex PCR; TCRdb's copy has only in-frame clones and leaves some out. The table records approximately 340,000 clones, around 16% of them present only once.

The sequenced material came from naive CD4+ T cells from blood. V and J are TRBV7-9 and TRBJ2-3; a possible D gene is TRBD2 (6 bases). The receptor was isolated from a woman aged 18-29 years in good health. DNA for the CDR3: TGTGCCAGCACCTTTGGGGGGTCAACCCATAGACGCACAGATACGCAGTATTTT. Residues: CASTFGGSTHRRTDTQYF. Full variable domain (outside the CDR3, taken from reference TRBV7-9 and TRBJ2-3): DTGVSQNPRHKITKRGQNVTFRCDPISEHNRLYWYRQTLGQGPEFLTYFQNEAQLEKSRLLSDRFSAERPKGSFSTLEIQRTEQGDSAMYLCASTFGGSTHRRTDTQYFGPGTRLTVL.